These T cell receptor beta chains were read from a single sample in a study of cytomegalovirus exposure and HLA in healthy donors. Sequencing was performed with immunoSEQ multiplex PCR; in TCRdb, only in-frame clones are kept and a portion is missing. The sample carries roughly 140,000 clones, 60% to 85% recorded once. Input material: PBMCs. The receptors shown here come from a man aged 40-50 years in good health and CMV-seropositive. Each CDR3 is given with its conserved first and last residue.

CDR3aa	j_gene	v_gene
CASSLGRGGRNEQFF	TRBJ2-1	TRBV7-7
CASSLNSSPETQYF	TRBJ2-5	TRBV11-1
CASSSFGGDGYTF	TRBJ1-2	TRBV6-5
CASSLWVEGNQPQHF	TRBJ1-5	TRBV5-5
CASSQEHSPYNEQFF	TRBJ2-1	TRBV4-3
CASSVATVWTEAFF	TRBJ1-1	TRBV9
CSVDLLQGNTEAFF	TRBJ1-1	TRBV29-1
CASSPAGRGQGAEKLFF	TRBJ1-4	TRBV7-9
CASSQDWRGSGANVLTF	TRBJ2-6	TRBV4-3
CASSLLQGAAFF	TRBJ1-1	TRBV28
CASSFGAGESRTDTQYF	TRBJ2-3	TRBV27
CSAGQGGAFF	TRBJ1-1	TRBV29-1
CASSPRPLETQSNYGYTF	TRBJ1-2	TRBV18
CSVAPTMNTEAFF	TRBJ1-1	TRBV29-1
CASSRGNQPQHF	TRBJ1-5	TRBV6-1
CASSESLDRNEQFF	TRBJ2-1	TRBV10-1
CASSLDGLPTDTQYF	TRBJ2-3	TRBV5-1
CASSFDSSYEQYF	TRBJ2-7	TRBV7-9
CASSARGQPNTEAFF	TRBJ1-1	TRBV7-8
CASSVTGASTGELFF	TRBJ2-2	TRBV9